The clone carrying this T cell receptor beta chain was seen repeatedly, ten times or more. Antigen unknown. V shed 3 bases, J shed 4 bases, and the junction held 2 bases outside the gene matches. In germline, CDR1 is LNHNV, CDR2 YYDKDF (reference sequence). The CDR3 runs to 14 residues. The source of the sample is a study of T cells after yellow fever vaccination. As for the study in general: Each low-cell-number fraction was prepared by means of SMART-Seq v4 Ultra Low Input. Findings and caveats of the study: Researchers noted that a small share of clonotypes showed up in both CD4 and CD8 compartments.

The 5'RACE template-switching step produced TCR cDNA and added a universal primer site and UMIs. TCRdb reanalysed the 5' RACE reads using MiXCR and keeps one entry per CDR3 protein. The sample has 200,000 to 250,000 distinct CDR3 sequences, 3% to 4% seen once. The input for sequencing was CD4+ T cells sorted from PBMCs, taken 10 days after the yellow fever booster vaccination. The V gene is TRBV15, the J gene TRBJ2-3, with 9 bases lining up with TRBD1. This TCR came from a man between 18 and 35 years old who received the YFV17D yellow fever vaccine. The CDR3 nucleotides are TGTGCCACCAGCAGGGACAGGGGTGCAGATACGCAGTATTTT. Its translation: CATSRDRGADTQYF.